The sequence of this TCR beta chain was determined in a study of CD8+CD57+ T cells in acquired aplastic anemia. Whole-study context: Sorted cells (CD4+ and CD8+) yielded DNA amounts that averaged approximately 3.2 ug.

As regards this clonotype: What it binds is not known.

The use of genomic DNA as template underpinned the TCR beta VDJ and CDR3 profiling. TCRdb re-called the reads with MiXCR, one entry per CDR3 protein. Of around 500,000 distinct CDR3 sequences detected, over 25% appear once; the ten largest clones hold 0.8% to 0.85%. The CDR3 is 15 amino acids. CDR1 GTSNPN and CDR2 SVGIG come from the germline V gene (reference sequence). Trimming took off 2 bases at V and 4 bases at J, with 18 bases between the two ends. Notes on the study in general: Found in both controls and patients were approximately 31 CD8+ CDR3 sequences.

Before being chosen for sequencing, patients had shown CD8+CD57+ cell expansion by flow cytometry. The specimen sequenced was sorted CD4+, CD8+, or CD8+CD57+ T cells (not recorded which) from PBMCs. The rearrangement uses TRBV30 and TRBJ2-7; no reliable D call. The sequence was obtained from a human donor with aplastic anemia. This CDR3 is CAWSSGASLIYEQYF. Here the CDR3 DNA reads TGTGCCTGGAGTTCCGGCGCCTCTCTTATTTACGAGCAGTACTTC.